Given below is one T cell receptor beta chain in context. The sample originates from a study of control samples from healthy donors and cancer patients. Some clones are missing from TCRdb's copy, which holds only in-frame ones; the method was immunoSEQ multiplex PCR. The data hold around 100,000 clones, with roughly 89% observed a single time. This CDR3 has 15 residues. The trim removed 8 bases at V and 4 bases at J, leaving 8 bases unmatched. The germline V gene encodes CDR1 SNHLY and CDR2 FYNNEI. This chain joins TRBV2 and TRBJ1-5; 10 bases agree with TRBD1. Sequencing input: PBMCs. The source of this sequence is a man aged 60 to 75 with lung cancer. This CDR3 reads CASFPGQGINQPQHF. In DNA, the CDR3 is TGTGCCAGCTTTCCGGGACAGGGGATTAATCAGCCCCAGCATTTT.